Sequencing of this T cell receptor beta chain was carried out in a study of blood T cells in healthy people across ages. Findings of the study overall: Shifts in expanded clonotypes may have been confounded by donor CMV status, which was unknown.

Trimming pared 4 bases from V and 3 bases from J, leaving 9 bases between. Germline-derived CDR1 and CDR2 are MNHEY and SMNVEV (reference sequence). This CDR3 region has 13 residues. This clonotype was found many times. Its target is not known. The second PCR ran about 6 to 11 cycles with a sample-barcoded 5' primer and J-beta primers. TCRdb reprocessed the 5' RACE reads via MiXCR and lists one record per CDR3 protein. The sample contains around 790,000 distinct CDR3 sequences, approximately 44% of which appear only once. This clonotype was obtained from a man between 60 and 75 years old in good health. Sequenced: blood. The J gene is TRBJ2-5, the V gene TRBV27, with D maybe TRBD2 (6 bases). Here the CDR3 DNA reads TGTGCCAGCAGTTACCGGGGGAAAGAGACCCAGTACTTC. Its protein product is CASSYRGKETQYF.